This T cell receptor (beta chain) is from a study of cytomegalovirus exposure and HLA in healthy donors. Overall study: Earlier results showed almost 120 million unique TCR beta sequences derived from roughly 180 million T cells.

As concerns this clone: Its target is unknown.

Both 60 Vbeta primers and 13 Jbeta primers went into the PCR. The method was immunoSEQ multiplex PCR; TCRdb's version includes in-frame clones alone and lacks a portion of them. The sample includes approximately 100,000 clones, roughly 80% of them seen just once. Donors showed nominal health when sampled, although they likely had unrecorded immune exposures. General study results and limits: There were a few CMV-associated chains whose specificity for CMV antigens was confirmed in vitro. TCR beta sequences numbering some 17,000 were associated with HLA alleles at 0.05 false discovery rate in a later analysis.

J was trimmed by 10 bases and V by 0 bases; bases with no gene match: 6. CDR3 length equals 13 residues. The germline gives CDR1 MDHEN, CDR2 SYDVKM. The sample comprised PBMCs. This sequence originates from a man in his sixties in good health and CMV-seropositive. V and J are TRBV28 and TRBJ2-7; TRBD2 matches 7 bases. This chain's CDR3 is CASSLWGGSDQYF. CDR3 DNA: TGTGCCAGCAGTTTATGGGGGGGGAGCGACCAGTACTTC.